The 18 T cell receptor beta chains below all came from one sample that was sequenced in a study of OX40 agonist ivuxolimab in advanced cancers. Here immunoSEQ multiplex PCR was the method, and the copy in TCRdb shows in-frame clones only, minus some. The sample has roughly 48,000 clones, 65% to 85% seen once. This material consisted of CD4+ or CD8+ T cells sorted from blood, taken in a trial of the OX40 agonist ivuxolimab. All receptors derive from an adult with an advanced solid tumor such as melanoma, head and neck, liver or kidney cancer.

CDR3 sequence: CASTDIAKNIQYF. The CDR3 DNA reads as TGTGCCAGTACAGATATAGCCAAAAACATTCAGTACTTC. This chain links TRBV19 with TRBJ2-4; no definite D call. Trimming shortened V by 7 bases and J by 0 bases, and 7 bases separated the two germline ends. The CDR3 length is 13 residues. Looked up from germline, CDR1 is LNHDA and CDR2 is SQIVND (reference sequence).

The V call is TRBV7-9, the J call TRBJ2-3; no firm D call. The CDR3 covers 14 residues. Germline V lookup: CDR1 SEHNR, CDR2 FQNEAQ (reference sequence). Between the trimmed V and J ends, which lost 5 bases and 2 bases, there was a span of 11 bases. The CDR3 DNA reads TGTGCCAGCAGCCGAACCTATACCACAGATACGCAGTATTTT. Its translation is CASSRTYTTDTQYF. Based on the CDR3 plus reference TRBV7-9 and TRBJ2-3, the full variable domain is DTGVSQNPRHKITKRGQNVTFRCDPISEHNRLYWYRQTLGQGPEFLTYFQNEAQLEKSRLLSDRFSAERPKGSFSTLEIQRTEQGDSAMYLCASSRTYTTDTQYFGPGTRLTVL.

CDR3 in amino acids: CASSLGRAPSYEQYF. The CDR3 DNA sequence: TGTGCCAGCAGCTTAGGCCGGGCCCCCTCCTACGAGCAGTACTTC. V and J are TRBV11-2 and TRBJ2-7; no definite D call. Trimming took 1 base from V and 0 from J, leaving 10 bases between them. From germline, CDR1 is SGHAT and CDR2 FQNNGV. This CDR3 region has 15 residues.

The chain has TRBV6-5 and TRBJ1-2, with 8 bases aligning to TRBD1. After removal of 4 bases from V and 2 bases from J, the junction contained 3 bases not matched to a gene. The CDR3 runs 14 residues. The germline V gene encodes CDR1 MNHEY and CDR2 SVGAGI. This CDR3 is CASSFRGRNYGYTF. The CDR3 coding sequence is TGTGCCAGCAGTTTCAGGGGGCGCAACTATGGCTACACCTTC.

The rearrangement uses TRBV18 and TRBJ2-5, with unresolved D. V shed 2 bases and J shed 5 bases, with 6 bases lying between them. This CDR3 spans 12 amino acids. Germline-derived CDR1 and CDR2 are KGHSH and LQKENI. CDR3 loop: CASSPDRETQYF. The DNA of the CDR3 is TGTGCCAGCTCACCAGACCGGGAGACCCAGTACTTC.

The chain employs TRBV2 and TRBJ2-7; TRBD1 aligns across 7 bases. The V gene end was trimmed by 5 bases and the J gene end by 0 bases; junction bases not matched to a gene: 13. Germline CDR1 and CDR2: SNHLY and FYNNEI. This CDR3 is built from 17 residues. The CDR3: CASSIPKTGPVSYEQYF. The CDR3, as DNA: TGTGCCAGCAGTATACCCAAGACAGGGCCCGTCTCCTACGAGCAGTACTTC. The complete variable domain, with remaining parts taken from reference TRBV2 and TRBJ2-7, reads EPEVTQTPSHQVTQMGQEVILRCVPISNHLYFYWYRQILGQKVEFLVSFYNNEISEKSEIFDDQFSVERPDGSNFTLKIRSTKLEDSAMYFCASSIPKTGPVSYEQYFGPGTRLTVT.

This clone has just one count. CDR3: CASSKGRGRDQGVPMNTEAFF. CDR3 DNA: TGTGCCAGCAGCAAAGGGAGGGGGAGGGACCAAGGAGTACCGATGAACACTGAAGCTTTCTTT. This sequence joins TRBV21-1 and TRBJ1-1. TRBV21-1 constitutes a pseudogene. The length of the CDR3 is 21 residues.

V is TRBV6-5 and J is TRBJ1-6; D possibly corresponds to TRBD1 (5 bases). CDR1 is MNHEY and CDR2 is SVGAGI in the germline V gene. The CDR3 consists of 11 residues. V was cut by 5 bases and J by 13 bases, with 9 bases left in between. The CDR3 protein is CASSIGGPLHF. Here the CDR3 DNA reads TGTGCCAGCAGTATCGGGGGGCCCCTCCACTTT.

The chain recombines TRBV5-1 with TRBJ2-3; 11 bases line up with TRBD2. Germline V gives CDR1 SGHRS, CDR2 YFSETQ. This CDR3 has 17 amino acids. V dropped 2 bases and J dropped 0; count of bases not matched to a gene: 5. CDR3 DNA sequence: TGCGCCAGCAGCTTTAGCGGGGGGGACCCTAGCACAGATACGCAGTATTTT. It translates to CASSFSGGDPSTDTQYF. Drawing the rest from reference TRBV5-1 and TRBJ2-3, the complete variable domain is KAGVTQTPRYLIKTRGQQVTLSCSPISGHRSVSWYQQTPGQGLQFLFEYFSETQRNKGNFPGRFSGRQFSNSRSEMNVSTLELGDSALYLCASSFSGGDPSTDTQYFGPGTRLTVL.

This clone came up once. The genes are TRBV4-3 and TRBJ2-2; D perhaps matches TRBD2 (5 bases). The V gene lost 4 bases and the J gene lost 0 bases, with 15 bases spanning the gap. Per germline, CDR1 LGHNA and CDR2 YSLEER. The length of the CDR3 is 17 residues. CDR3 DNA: TGCGCCAGCAGCCGAGCAGCTACGGGGACGAACACCGGGGAGCTGTTTTTT. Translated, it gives CASSRAATGTNTGELFF.

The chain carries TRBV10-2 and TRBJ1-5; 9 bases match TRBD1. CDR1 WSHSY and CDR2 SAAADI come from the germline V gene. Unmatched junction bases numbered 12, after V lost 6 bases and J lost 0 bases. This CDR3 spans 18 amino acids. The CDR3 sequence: CASRQGQGGIYSNQPQHF. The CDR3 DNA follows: TGCGCCAGCAGACAGGGACAGGGAGGAATCTATAGCAATCAGCCCCAGCATTTT.

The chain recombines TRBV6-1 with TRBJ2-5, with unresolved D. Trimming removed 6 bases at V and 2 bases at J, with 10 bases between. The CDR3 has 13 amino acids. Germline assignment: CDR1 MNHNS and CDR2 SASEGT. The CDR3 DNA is TGTGCCAGCAGCGTCAATCCTCAAGAGACCCAGTACTTC. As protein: CASSVNPQETQYF.

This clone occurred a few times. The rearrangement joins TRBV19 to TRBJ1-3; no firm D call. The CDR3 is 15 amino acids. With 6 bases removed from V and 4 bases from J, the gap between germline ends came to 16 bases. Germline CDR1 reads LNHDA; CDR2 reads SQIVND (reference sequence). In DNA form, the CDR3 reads TGTGCCAGTAGGGCCCCCCCGACACCGGGAAACACCATATATTTT. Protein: CASRAPPTPGNTIYF.

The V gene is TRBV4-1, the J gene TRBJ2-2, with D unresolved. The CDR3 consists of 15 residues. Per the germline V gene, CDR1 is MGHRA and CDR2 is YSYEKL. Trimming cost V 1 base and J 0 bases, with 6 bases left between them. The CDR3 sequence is CASSQGAPNTGELFF. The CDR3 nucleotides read TGCGCCAGCAGCCAAGGCGCACCGAACACCGGGGAGCTGTTTTTT.

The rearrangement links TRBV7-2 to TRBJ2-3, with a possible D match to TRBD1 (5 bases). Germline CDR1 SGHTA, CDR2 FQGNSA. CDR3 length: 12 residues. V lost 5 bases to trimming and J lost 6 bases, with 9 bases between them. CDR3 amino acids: CASSPGADTQYF. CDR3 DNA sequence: TGTGCCAGCAGCCCTGGGGCGGATACGCAGTATTTT.

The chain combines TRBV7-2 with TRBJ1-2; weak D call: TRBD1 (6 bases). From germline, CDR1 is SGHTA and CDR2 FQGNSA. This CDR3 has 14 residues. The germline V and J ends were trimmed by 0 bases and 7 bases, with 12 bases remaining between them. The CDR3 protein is CASSLAGGGSGYTF. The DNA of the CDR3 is TGTGCCAGCAGCTTAGCCGGAGGGGGATCTGGCTACACCTTC.

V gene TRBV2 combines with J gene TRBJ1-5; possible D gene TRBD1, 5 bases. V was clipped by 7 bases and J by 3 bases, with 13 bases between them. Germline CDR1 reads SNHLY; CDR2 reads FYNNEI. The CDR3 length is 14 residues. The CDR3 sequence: CASTPQGANQPQHF. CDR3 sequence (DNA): TGTGCCAGCACCCCCCAAGGGGCCAATCAGCCCCAGCATTTT.

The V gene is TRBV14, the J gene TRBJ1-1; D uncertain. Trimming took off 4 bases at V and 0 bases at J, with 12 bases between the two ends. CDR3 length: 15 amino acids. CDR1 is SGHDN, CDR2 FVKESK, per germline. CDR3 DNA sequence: TGTGCCAGCAGCCCCCAAGGTCTCATGAACACTGAAGCTTTCTTT. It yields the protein CASSPQGLMNTEAFF.